The source of this T cell receptor (beta chain) is a study of T-cell reconstitution after alpha-beta-depleted transplantation in children. This clonotype was seen repeatedly, ten times or more. Its target is not known. Construction of the TCRbeta library involved unique molecular identifiers. TCRdb itself ran the PCR reads through MiXCR, one entry per CDR3 protein. The sample contains 450,000 to 550,000 distinct CDR3 sequences, roughly 10% of which appear only once. CDR1 and CDR2 (germline): SGHTA, FQGNSA. V lost 3 bases, J lost 4 bases, and 14 bases lay in between. The CDR3 runs 15 residues. Study-level results: In some patients, recipient T cells and intrathymic progenitors surviving conditioning explained high day-60 diversity. After one year, T-cell counts and TCRbeta diversity mostly came from new T cells. Expanded graft clones numbering several hundred reportedly gave rise to alpha-beta T cells about two months after transplant.

V usage is TRBV7-2 and J usage is TRBJ2-3, with D perhaps matching TRBD2 (6 bases). The specimen was PBMCs, mostly from graft donor cells, collected 180 days after TCRalphabeta/CD19-depleted stem cell transplant. The clonotype comes from a female patient younger than 10 who had a stem cell transplant for aplastic anemia, so the T cells may come from the graft donor. This CDR3 reads CASSLGGIGSDTQYF. DNA for the CDR3: TGTGCCAGCAGCTTGGGCGGGATAGGTTCAGATACGCAGTATTTT.